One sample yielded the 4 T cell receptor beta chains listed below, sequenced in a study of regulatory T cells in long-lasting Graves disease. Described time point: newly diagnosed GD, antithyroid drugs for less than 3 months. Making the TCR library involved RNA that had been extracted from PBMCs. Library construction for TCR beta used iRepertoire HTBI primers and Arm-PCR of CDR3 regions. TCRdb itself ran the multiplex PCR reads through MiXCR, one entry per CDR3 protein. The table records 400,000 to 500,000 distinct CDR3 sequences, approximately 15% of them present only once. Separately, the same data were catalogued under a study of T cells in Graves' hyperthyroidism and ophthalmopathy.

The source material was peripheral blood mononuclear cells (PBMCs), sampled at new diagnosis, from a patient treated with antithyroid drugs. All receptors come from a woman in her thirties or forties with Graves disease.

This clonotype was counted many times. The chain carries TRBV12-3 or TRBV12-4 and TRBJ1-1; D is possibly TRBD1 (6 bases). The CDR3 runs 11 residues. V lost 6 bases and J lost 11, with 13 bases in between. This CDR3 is CASSPGARAFF. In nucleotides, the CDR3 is TGTGCCAGCAGCCCGGGGGCAAGGGCTTTCTTT.

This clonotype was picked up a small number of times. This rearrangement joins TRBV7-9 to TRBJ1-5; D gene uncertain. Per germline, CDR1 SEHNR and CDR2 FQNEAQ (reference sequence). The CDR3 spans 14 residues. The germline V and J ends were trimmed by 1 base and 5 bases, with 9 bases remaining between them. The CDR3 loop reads CASSLGLPDQPQHF. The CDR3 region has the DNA TGTGCCAGCAGCTTAGGACTCCCTGATCAGCCCCAGCATTTT.

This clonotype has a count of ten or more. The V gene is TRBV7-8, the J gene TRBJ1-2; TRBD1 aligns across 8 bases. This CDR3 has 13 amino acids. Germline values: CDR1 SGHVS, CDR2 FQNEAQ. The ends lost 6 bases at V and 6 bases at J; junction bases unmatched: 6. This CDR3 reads CASRPGQGHGYTF. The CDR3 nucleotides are TGTGCCAGCAGACCCGGACAGGGCCATGGCTACACCTTC. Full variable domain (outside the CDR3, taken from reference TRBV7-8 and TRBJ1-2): GAGVSQSPRYKVAKRGQDVALRCDPISGHVSLFWYQQALGQGPEFLTYFQNEAQLDKSGLPSDRFFAERPEGSVSTLKIQRTQQEDSAVYLCASRPGQGHGYTFGSGTRLTVV.

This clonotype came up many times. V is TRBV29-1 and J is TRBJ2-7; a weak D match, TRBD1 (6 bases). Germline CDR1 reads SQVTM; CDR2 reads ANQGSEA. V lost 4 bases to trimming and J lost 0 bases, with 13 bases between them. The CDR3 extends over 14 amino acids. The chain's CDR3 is CSVGGQGNSYEQYF. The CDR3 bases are TGCAGCGTTGGGGGGCAGGGGAACTCCTACGAGCAGTACTTC.